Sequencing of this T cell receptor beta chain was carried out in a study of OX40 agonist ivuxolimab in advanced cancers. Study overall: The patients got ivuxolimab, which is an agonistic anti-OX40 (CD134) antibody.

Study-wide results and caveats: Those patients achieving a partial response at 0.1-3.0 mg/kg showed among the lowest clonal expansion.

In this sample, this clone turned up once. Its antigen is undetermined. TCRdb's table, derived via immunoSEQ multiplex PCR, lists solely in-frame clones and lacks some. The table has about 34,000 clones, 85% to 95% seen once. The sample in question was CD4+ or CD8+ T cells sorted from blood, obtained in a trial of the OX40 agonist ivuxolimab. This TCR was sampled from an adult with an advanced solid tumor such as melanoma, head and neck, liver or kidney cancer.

CDR3 amino acids: CAISETVNQPQHF. Here the CDR3 DNA reads TGTGCCATCAGCGAGACGGTGAATCAGCCCCAGCATTTT. The genes are TRBV10-3 and TRBJ1-5; unclear D gene. Trimming took 6 bases from V and 4 from J, leaving 10 bases between them. This CDR3 is built from 13 residues. CDR1 is ENHRY and CDR2 is SYGVKD in the germline V gene.